These 17 T cell receptor beta chains originate from one sample sequenced in a study of PD-1 blockade in classical Hodgkin lymphoma. Patients all relapsed after autologous stem cell transplantation, and there was variation in brentuximab vedotin exposure. The data were produced by immunoSEQ multiplex PCR, yet TCRdb's version contains in-frame clones alone and is incomplete. Among some 24,000 clones listed, more than 75% were seen once. Material: peripheral blood mononuclear cells (PBMCs), obtained at baseline. The receptors derive from a human donor with classical Hodgkin lymphoma.

V and J are TRBV4-3 and TRBJ2-5; 7 bases agree with TRBD1. There are 14 residues in the CDR3. Germline loops: CDR1 LGHNA, CDR2 YSLEER. After removal of 3 bases from V and 2 bases from J, the junction contained 3 bases not matched to a gene. CDR3 nucleotide sequence: TGCGCCAGCAGCCACGGACAGGATCAAGAGACCCAGTACTTC. Translating it yields CASSHGQDQETQYF.

The rearrangement uses TRBV19 and TRBJ1-1; the match to TRBD1 covers 8 bases. V shed 6 bases and J 6 bases; nucleotides not matched to a gene: 12. Per the germline V gene, CDR1 is LNHDA and CDR2 is SQIVND (reference sequence). The CDR3 sequence is 15 residues long. The CDR3 coding sequence is TGTGCCAGTAGCCCGGACAGGGAGAGGTGGGCTGAAGCTTTCTTT. As protein: CASSPDRERWAEAFF.

This clone occurred once. The V call is TRBV5-6, the J call TRBJ2-1; 12 nucleotides line up with TRBD2. From germline, CDR1 is SGHDT and CDR2 YYEEEE. This CDR3 is 15 amino acids long. V lost 4 bases and J lost 7; bases outside the gene matches: 6. CDR3 region: CASSTGLAGRNEQFF. The DNA for the CDR3 is TGTGCCAGCAGCACCGGACTAGCGGGGAGGAATGAGCAGTTCTTC. Based on the CDR3 plus reference TRBV5-6 and TRBJ2-1, the full variable domain is DAGVTQSPTHLIKTRGQQVTLRCSPKSGHDTVSWYQQALGQGPQFIFQYYEEEERQRGNFPDRFSGHQFPNYSSELNVNALLLGDSALYLCASSTGLAGRNEQFFGPGTRLTVL.

V and J are TRBV11-2 and TRBJ2-7; possibly TRBD2 for D (5 bases). Trimming cost V 6 bases and J 4 bases, with 10 bases left between them. Germline values: CDR1 SGHAT, CDR2 FQNNGV. This CDR3 is built from 12 residues. CDR3 sequence: CASRKTGYEQYF. The CDR3, as DNA: TGTGCCAGCAGGAAGACGGGGTACGAGCAGTACTTC. The full variable domain, rest sourced from reference TRBV11-2 and TRBJ2-7, is EAGVAQSPRYKIIEKRQSVAFWCNPISGHATLYWYQQILGQGPKLLIQFQNNGVVDDSQLPKDRFSAERLKGVDSTLKIQPAKLEDSAVYLCASRKTGYEQYFGPGTRLTVT.

The chain has TRBV6-6 and TRBJ1-2; D gene ambiguous. Germline V gene sequence: CDR1 MNHNY, CDR2 SVGAGI (reference sequence). Trimming shortened V by 4 bases and J by 8 bases, and 14 bases separated the two germline ends. The CDR3 runs 13 residues. The CDR3 nucleotides are TGTGCCAGCAGTTTTGATTCGGTGGTGGGCTACACCTTC. This translates into CASSFDSVVGYTF.

This clone was counted a single time. The rearrangement joins TRBV14 to TRBJ2-7; no definite D call. Trimming took 0 bases from V and 3 from J, leaving 6 bases between them. The CDR3 extends over 13 amino acids. Per germline, CDR1 SGHDN and CDR2 FVKESK. The CDR3 reads CASSQDLDYEQYF. DNA of the CDR3: TGTGCCAGCAGCCAAGATCTCGACTACGAGCAGTACTTC.

There are a few counts of this clone. The CDR3 nucleotides read TGTGCCATCACCCAAGGGGGAAAGGGATACGAGCAGTACTTC. This gives the protein CAITQGGKGYEQYF. The genes are TRBV10-3 and TRBJ2-7; TRBD1 might be the D (6 bases). From germline, CDR1 is ENHRY and CDR2 SYGVKD. Trimming took 7 bases from V and 4 from J, leaving 17 bases between them. This CDR3 is built from 14 residues.

The gene calls are TRBV7-9 and TRBJ1-1; 7 bases fit TRBD1. Trimming took 3 bases from V and 0 from J; bases not matched to a gene: 1. This CDR3 is 14 amino acids long. From germline, CDR1 is SEHNR and CDR2 FQNEAQ (reference sequence). The CDR3 sequence: CASSLGQMNTEAFF. The CDR3 nucleotides are TGTGCCAGCAGCTTGGGACAGATGAACACTGAAGCTTTCTTT.

Here the CDR3 reads CASSPQSREETQYF. CDR3 nucleotides: TGTGCCAGCAGCCCGCAAAGCCGGGAGGAGACCCAGTACTTC. The gene calls are TRBV5-4 and TRBJ2-5; the D gene is possibly TRBD2 (6 bases). Germline loops: CDR1 SGHNT, CDR2 YYREEE (reference sequence). This CDR3 is built from 14 residues. V lost 4 bases and J 5 bases, leaving 15 bases between the germline ends.

The gene calls are TRBV7-2 and TRBJ1-1; D not resolved. CDR1 and CDR2 from the germline V gene are SGHTA and FQGNSA. V was shortened by 5 bases and J by 1 base, with 11 bases between the two germline ends. The CDR3 spans 14 residues. CDR3 sequence (DNA): TGTGCCAGCAGCCTTACCCCGGGGAACACTGAAGCTTTCTTT. Translated, it gives CASSLTPGNTEAFF.

This clone is medium-sized. V usage is TRBV5-4 and J usage is TRBJ1-2; D unresolved. The CDR3 contains 10 residues. V shed 8 bases and J shed 5 bases, with 7 bases lying between them. Germline lookup yields CDR1 SGHNT and CDR2 YYREEE (reference sequence). In nucleotides, the CDR3 is TGTGCCAGGAGGAGGTATGGCTACACCTTC. Its translation is CARRRYGYTF.

This clone turned up a few times. The chain links TRBV5-1 to TRBJ2-7; 9 nucleotides match TRBD1. J lost 1 base, V lost 5 bases, and 10 bases had no gene match. Germline V gives CDR1 SGHRS, CDR2 YFSETQ. CDR3 length: 16 amino acids. CDR3 sequence (DNA): TGCGCCAGCAGATTCGTTCCGGGACAGGGATCCTACGAGCAGTACTTC. Translated: CASRFVPGQGSYEQYF.

The chain recombines TRBV2 with TRBJ1-2; D unclear. The CDR3 consists of 13 residues. Trimming removed 2 bases from V and 2 bases from J, with 6 bases in between. CDR1 and CDR2 (germline): SNHLY, FYNNEI. The CDR3 region is CASSELGNYGYTF. CDR3 in DNA: TGTGCCAGCAGTGAACTCGGGAACTATGGCTACACCTTC. The full variable domain, its missing parts supplied by reference TRBV2 and TRBJ1-2, is EPEVTQTPSHQVTQMGQEVILRCVPISNHLYFYWYRQILGQKVEFLVSFYNNEISEKSEIFDDQFSVERPDGSNFTLKIRSTKLEDSAMYFCASSELGNYGYTFGSGTRLTVV.

The CDR3 DNA is TGTGCCAGCAGCTTAGGTGGCGGGGAGCAGTTCTTC. Translated, it gives CASSLGGGEQFF. The chain couples TRBV7-8 to TRBJ2-1; TRBD2 might be the D (5 bases). The germline V gene has CDR1 SGHVS and CDR2 FQNEAQ. Trimming cost V 1 base and J 10 bases, with 8 bases left between them. This CDR3 contains 12 residues.

This chain uses TRBV11-2 with TRBJ2-3; 10 nucleotides align to TRBD2. The junction had 1 base not matched to a gene; V was cut back by 1 base and J by 3 bases. The V gene's germline CDR1 is SGHAT and CDR2 FQNNGV. The CDR3 totals 15 residues. The CDR3 DNA follows: TGTGCCAGCAGCTTAGCACTAGCGGGGACAGATACGCAGTATTTT. As protein: CASSLALAGTDTQYF.

The sample holds a few counts of this clone. The genes are TRBV7-9 and TRBJ1-2; D call uncertain. Germline loops: CDR1 SEHNR, CDR2 FQNEAQ (reference sequence). Trimming removed 1 base from V and 4 bases from J, with 7 bases in between. This CDR3 has 13 residues. CDR3 sequence: CASSLEHTYGYTF. The DNA of the CDR3 is TGTGCCAGCAGCTTAGAACATACCTATGGCTACACCTTC.

CDR3 coding DNA: TGTGCCAGCAGCCCGAGGACTAGCGGGGGGGGCTCCTACGAGCAGTACTTC. This sequence encodes CASSPRTSGGGSYEQYF. V usage is TRBV9 and J usage is TRBJ2-7; 15 nucleotides line up with TRBD2. V lost 4 bases and J lost 0; bases outside the gene matches: 5. The CDR3 extends over 17 amino acids. Germline V gene sequence: CDR1 SGDLS, CDR2 YYNGEE.